One and the same sample provided the 16 T cell receptor beta chains below, sequenced in a study of blood T cell repertoires in COVID-19. Only in-frame clones appear in the TCRdb table, and some are missing; sequencing was by immunoSEQ multiplex PCR. Among 200,000 to 250,000 clones listed, approximately 90% were seen once. The source material was peripheral blood. The receptor source for this set is a man aged 25-45 years with COVID-19, enrolled during active disease.

The chain uses TRBV6-1 and TRBJ2-5; 9 bases fit TRBD1. CDR3 length equals 16 residues. The V and J ends lost 1 base and 5 bases, in that order; junction bases with no gene match: 8. The germline V gene has CDR1 MNHNS and CDR2 SASEGT. The CDR3 here is CASSEVRTGEWETQYF. In DNA form, the CDR3 reads TGTGCCAGCAGTGAAGTAAGGACAGGGGAGTGGGAGACCCAGTACTTC.

This chain uses TRBV19 with TRBJ2-2; the match to TRBD1 covers 10 bases. V was pared by 6 bases and J by 3 bases, with 13 bases of the junction left unmatched. Per the germline V gene, CDR1 is LNHDA and CDR2 is SQIVND (reference sequence). The CDR3 sequence is 18 residues long. Written as DNA, the CDR3 is TGTGCCAGTAGACCCCAACTTCGACAGGGGGCTGACACCGGGGAGCTGTTTTTT. Translation gives CASRPQLRQGADTGELFF.

The rearrangement links TRBV28 to TRBJ1-2; TRBD1 is a possible D gene (5 bases). The CDR3 loop spans 14 amino acids. Per the germline V gene, CDR1 is MDHEN and CDR2 is SYDVKM. V was pared by 7 bases and J by 8 bases, with 20 bases between. The CDR3 DNA reads as TGTGCCAGCACCCCGGGGGGGGTTCCGAACGGCTACACCTTC. This encodes CASTPGGVPNGYTF.

The chain carries TRBV27 and TRBJ2-1; TRBD2 matches 7 bases. CDR1 MNHEY and CDR2 SMNVEV come from the germline V gene (reference sequence). The ends lost 6 bases at V and 10 bases at J; junction bases unmatched: 15. The CDR3 loop spans 15 amino acids. CDR3 sequence (DNA): TGTGCCAGCAGCCCCGAACGGACTAGGTTCTACGAGCAGTTCTTC. This sequence encodes CASSPERTRFYEQFF.

The chain combines TRBV2 with TRBJ2-7; possibly TRBD1 for D (6 bases). This CDR3 contains 14 residues. V was shortened by 6 bases and J by 3 bases, with 15 bases between the two germline ends. Germline V lookup: CDR1 SNHLY, CDR2 FYNNEI. DNA for the CDR3: TGTGCCAGCAGAGGAGCCGGGACAAACTACGAGCAGTACTTC. Translated: CASRGAGTNYEQYF.

This clone was seen a few times. The CDR3 DNA sequence: TGTGCCAGCAGCCCCTCGACAGGGGGTGAGCAGTTCTTC. This sequence encodes CASSPSTGGEQFF. The chain has TRBV3-1 (or the pseudogene TRBV3-2) and TRBJ2-1, with 9 bases identical to TRBD1. Germline V lookup: CDR1 LGHDT, CDR2 YNNKEL (reference sequence). V shed 4 bases, J shed 9 bases, and the junction held 4 bases outside the gene matches. The CDR3 spans 13 residues.

CDR3 sequence reads: CASSGGQGTGYTF. CDR3 DNA: TGCGCCAGCAGCGGAGGACAGGGTACGGGCTACACCTTC. V and J are TRBV5-1 and TRBJ1-2, with 8 bases aligning to TRBD1. V lost 4 bases and J lost 8; bases outside the gene matches: 7. Germline V gives CDR1 SGHRS, CDR2 YFSETQ. This CDR3 comprises 13 residues.

This sequence joins TRBV18 and TRBJ1-1, with a tentative D call TRBD1 (6 bases). This CDR3 comprises 15 residues. CDR1 and CDR2 from the germline V gene are KGHSH and LQKENI. Trimming pared 3 bases from V and 0 bases from J, leaving 11 bases between. CDR3 protein: CASSPYGQMNTEAFF. The CDR3, as DNA: TGTGCCAGCTCACCGTATGGACAGATGAACACTGAAGCTTTCTTT. Drawing the rest from reference TRBV18 and TRBJ1-1, the complete variable domain is NAGVMQNPRHLVRRRGQEARLRCSPMKGHSHVYWYRQLPEEGLKFMVYLQKENIIDESGMPKERFSAEFPKEGPSILRIQQVVRGDSAAYFCASSPYGQMNTEAFFGQGTRLTVV.

The chain is built from TRBV7-2 and TRBJ1-6; TRBD1 matches 7 bases. The J segment lost 7 bases and the V segment lost 6 bases, leaving 3 bases of the junction unmatched. Germline-derived CDR1 and CDR2 are SGHTA and FQGNSA. The CDR3 extends over 13 amino acids. CDR3 residues: CASRYRGNSPLHF. Written as DNA, the CDR3 is TGTGCCAGCAGATACAGGGGCAATTCACCCCTCCACTTT.

The rearrangement joins TRBV15 to TRBJ1-2, with TRBD1 as a possible D gene (6 bases). CDR3 length: 15 amino acids. V lost 3 bases to trimming and J lost 4 bases, with 15 bases between them. Germline V gene lookup returns CDR1 LNHNV and CDR2 YYDKDF (reference sequence). The chain's CDR3 is CATSRRTGSSYGYTF. Written as DNA, the CDR3 is TGTGCCACCAGCAGGAGAACAGGGTCTAGCTATGGCTACACCTTC.

This rearrangement joins TRBV28 to TRBJ1-2; D may be TRBD1 (5 bases). V was shortened by 5 bases and J by 4 bases, with 14 bases between the two germline ends. The CDR3 extends over 14 amino acids. The germline CDR1 and CDR2 sequences are MDHEN and SYDVKM. The CDR3 sequence: CASSPLEGIYGYTF. The DNA of the CDR3 is TGTGCCAGCAGTCCGTTGGAGGGGATCTATGGCTACACCTTC.

V is TRBV27 and J is TRBJ2-7; D is perhaps TRBD1 (5 bases). Germline V gene sequence: CDR1 MNHEY, CDR2 SMNVEV (reference sequence). This CDR3 spans 14 amino acids. V lost 4 bases, J lost 3 bases, and 13 bases lay in between. The CDR3 sequence: CASSWQGRLYEQYF. CDR3 nucleotide sequence: TGTGCCAGCAGTTGGCAGGGAAGGCTCTACGAGCAGTACTTC.

J is TRBJ1-3 and V is TRBV5-6, with TRBD1 matching 8 bases. The CDR3 sequence is 17 residues long. Germline V gives CDR1 SGHDT, CDR2 YYEEEE. V lost 2 bases and J lost 0; bases outside the gene matches: 7. Written as DNA, the CDR3 is TGTGCCAGCAGCTTAGGACAGGGAAAATACTCTGGAAACACCATATATTTT. The encoded protein is CASSLGQGKYSGNTIYF.

This clone appeared once. The CDR3 loop is CATSDLTGYNEQFF. The CDR3, as DNA: TGTGCCACCAGTGATCTCACAGGGTACAATGAGCAGTTCTTC. This chain joins TRBV24-1 and TRBJ2-1; a weak D match, TRBD1 (6 bases). Trimming took off 3 bases at V and 4 bases at J, with 9 bases between the two ends. The CDR3 totals 14 residues. The germline V gene encodes CDR1 KGHDR and CDR2 SFDVKD.

V usage is TRBV10-3 and J usage is TRBJ1-2, with 7 bases aligning to TRBD1. Trimming took 5 bases from V and 6 from J; bases not matched to a gene: 6. The CDR3 length is 13 residues. CDR1 is ENHRY and CDR2 is SYGVKD in the germline V gene. CDR3 residues: CAISSTGRDGYTF. CDR3 DNA: TGTGCCATCAGTTCGACAGGGCGGGATGGCTACACCTTC.

Here the CDR3 reads CASRGRRVTEAFF. In DNA form, the CDR3 reads TGTGCCAGCAGGGGGCGCAGGGTCACTGAAGCTTTCTTT. The rearrangement joins TRBV6-5 to TRBJ1-1, with D possibly matching TRBD1 (5 bases). The V and J ends lost 6 bases and 4 bases respectively, with 12 bases between them. The germline CDR1 and CDR2 sequences are MNHEY and SVGAGI. The CDR3 is 13 amino acids.